Below are 10 T cell receptor beta chains sequenced from a single sample in a study of T cell repertoires in cytomegalovirus infection. TCRdb analysed the reads with MiXCR anew, one entry per CDR3 protein. This sample has hundreds of thousands of distinct CDR3 sequences; around 30% occur once, and the top ten carry roughly 13%. Their antigens remain unidentified. The sample in question was cultured CD8+ T cells from PBMCs, obtained from culture after CMV antigen stimulation. These receptor sequences come from a human donor in good health (CMV status not recorded). Some clones in this sample may be carry-over from other donors' samples.

This clonotype was seen a handful of times. The genes are TRBV27 and TRBJ1-1; D gene unclear. V was pared by 3 bases and J by 1 base, with 9 bases between. The CDR3 extends over 14 amino acids. The germline V gene encodes CDR1 MNHEY and CDR2 SMNVEV (reference sequence). The CDR3 spells CASSFGLQNTEAFF. Here the CDR3 DNA reads TGTGCCAGCAGTTTCGGGTTACAGAACACTGAAGCTTTCTTT.

This chain uses TRBV7-9 with TRBJ2-1; 7 bases line up with TRBD2. CDR1 and CDR2 from the germline V gene are SEHNR and FQNEAQ (reference sequence). With 11 bases clipped from V and 3 bases from J, the junction kept 7 bases outside the gene matches. This CDR3 comprises 13 residues. DNA for the CDR3: TGTGCCTTGTCTAGCGGTCTCTACAATGAGCAGTTCTTC. As protein: CALSSGLYNEQFF.

As for this clonotype: One junction end does not reproduce the germline sequence, and a read error may be involved. The chain carries TRBV6-5 and TRBJ1-1; TRBD1 matches 8 bases. The CDR3 loop spans 14 amino acids. CDR1 MNHEY and CDR2 SVGAGI come from the germline V gene. The CDR3 sequence is CVSSRDRRNTEAFF. CDR3 nucleotides: TGTGTCAGCAGTCGGGACAGGCGCAACACTGAAGCTTTCTTT.

There are a few counts of this clonotype. This chain connects TRBV7-8 to TRBJ1-2, with a possible D match to TRBD1 (6 bases). The CDR3 sequence is 14 residues long. Germline CDR1 SGHVS, CDR2 FQNEAQ. V shed 7 bases and J shed 5 bases, with 17 bases lying between them. In DNA, the CDR3 is TGTGCCAGCACCCCCAACAGGCAGGGGTATGGCTACACCTTC. Translated, it gives CASTPNRQGYGYTF.

This clonotype was seen once. The rearrangement uses TRBV4-1 and TRBJ1-1, with D unclear. Germline CDR1 MGHRA, CDR2 YSYEKL. The length of the CDR3 is 15 residues. The V end lost 3 bases, the J end lost 4 bases, and 15 bases lay between the germline ends. Here the CDR3 DNA reads TGCGCCAGCAGCCACATCGAAATTCTGGGCACTGAAGCTTTCTTT. This gives the protein CASSHIEILGTEAFF.

The rearrangement uses TRBV24-1 and TRBJ1-2, with 8 bases identical to TRBD1. The CDR3 has 13 amino acids. Germline CDR1 KGHDR, CDR2 SFDVKD. The J segment lost 8 bases and the V segment lost 4 bases, leaving 5 bases of the junction unmatched. In nucleotides, the CDR3 is TGTGCCACCAGTGAGTCGACAGGGGACGGCTACACCTTC. It yields the protein CATSESTGDGYTF.

This clonotype was detected many times. This chain connects TRBV7-2 to TRBJ2-1; D might be TRBD2 (6 bases). Trimming took 5 bases from V and 7 from J, leaving 18 bases between them. The CDR3 has 15 residues. Germline V gene sequence: CDR1 SGHTA, CDR2 FQGNSA. CDR3 nucleotides: TGTGCCAGCAGCGAGGGACTCCTTACGGAAAATGAGCAGTTCTTC. This translates into CASSEGLLTENEQFF.

This clonotype was observed a few times. The chain has TRBV9 and TRBJ2-1, with 11 bases matching TRBD2. V was pared by 3 bases and J by 4 bases, with 6 bases of the junction left unmatched. Per the germline V gene, CDR1 is SGDLS and CDR2 is YYNGEE. The CDR3 consists of 16 residues. The CDR3 sequence: CASSAPSGGMYNEQFF. The DNA for the CDR3 is TGTGCCAGCAGCGCCCCTAGCGGGGGGATGTACAATGAGCAGTTCTTC.

In this sample, this clonotype turned up many times. J is TRBJ2-3 and V is TRBV7-2, with 9 bases that match TRBD2. The CDR3 spans 15 residues. V dropped 7 bases and J dropped 7; count of bases not matched to a gene: 12. Germline assignment: CDR1 SGHTA and CDR2 FQGNSA. DNA of the CDR3: TGTGCCAGCAAGACGACGGGAGCGGGGGGCCATACGCAGTATTTT. This sequence encodes CASKTTGAGGHTQYF. Drawing the rest from reference TRBV7-2 and TRBJ2-3, the complete variable domain is GAGVSQSPSNKVTEKGKDVELRCDPISGHTALYWYRQSLGQGLEFLIYFQGNSAPDKSGLPSDRFSAERTGGSVSTLTIQRTQQEDSAVYLCASKTTGAGGHTQYFGPGTRLTVL.

This clonotype has a handful of counts. One junction end does not reproduce the germline sequence, and a read error may be involved. The chain carries TRBV5-1 and TRBJ1-2; tentative D call: TRBD1 (6 bases). The germline gives CDR1 SGHRS, CDR2 YFSETQ. The CDR3 is made up of 13 amino acids. The CDR3 DNA is TGTGCCAGCAGCTTAGCGGACAGTTATGGCTACACCTTC. It translates to CASSLADSYGYTF.